The T cell receptor beta chain described here comes from a study of Graves' ophthalmopathy and Graves' hyperthyroidism. Under 3 months in duration, the ophthalmopathy in affected donors had moderate-to-severe activity, CAS ≥3 and NOSPECS ≥4. TCR beta CDR3 amplification used RNA transcripts. A first-round RT-PCR used HTBI primers, followed by a second-round multiplex PCR. A single record per CDR3 protein comes from TCRdb applying MiXCR to the multiplex PCR reads. The table records about 740,000 distinct CDR3 sequences, roughly 40% of them present only once. Material: peripheral blood. This clonotype was sampled from an adult man with Graves' ophthalmopathy.

CDR3 nucleotides: TGTGCCAGCAGCGTAAGCAGTGGCGCTTATAATTCACCCCTCCACTTT. Its protein is CASSVSSGAYNSPLHF. V usage is TRBV9 and J usage is TRBJ1-6; D call uncertain. The V gene's germline CDR1 is SGDLS and CDR2 YYNGEE. Trimming pared 1 base from V and 4 bases from J, leaving 12 bases between. CDR3 length equals 16 residues.